This note documents a single TCR beta chain sequence. Its antigen remains unknown. The data stem from a study of cytomegalovirus exposure and HLA in healthy donors. Whole-study results and caveats: Later on, an analysis tied 15,000 to 20,000 TCR beta sequences to HLA alleles at 0.05 false discovery rate. TCR beta V- and J-gene trimming, according to a later analysis, was linked to a missense DCLRE1C variant. Highest at DRB1 and lowest at HLA-C, TCR association rates differed among HLA loci in a later analysis.

In nominal health when sampled, donors likely had unrecorded immune exposures nonetheless. Looked up from germline, CDR1 is GTSNPN and CDR2 is SVGIG (reference sequence). There are 12 residues in the CDR3. Germline trimming cut 2 bases from V and 9 bases from J; bases unmatched to any gene: 4. In the PCR, 60 Vbeta and 13 Jbeta primers were used. Only in-frame clones appear in the TCRdb table, and some are missing; sequencing was by immunoSEQ multiplex PCR. In all, the sample yields approximately 37,000 clones. The chain combines TRBV30 with TRBJ2-1, with TRBD1 matching over 7 bases. The sequence derives from a human donor in good health. Source material: PBMCs. As DNA, the CDR3 is TGTGCCTGGAGTCCACAGGGGTTTGAGCAGTTCTTC. It translates to CAWSPQGFEQFF.